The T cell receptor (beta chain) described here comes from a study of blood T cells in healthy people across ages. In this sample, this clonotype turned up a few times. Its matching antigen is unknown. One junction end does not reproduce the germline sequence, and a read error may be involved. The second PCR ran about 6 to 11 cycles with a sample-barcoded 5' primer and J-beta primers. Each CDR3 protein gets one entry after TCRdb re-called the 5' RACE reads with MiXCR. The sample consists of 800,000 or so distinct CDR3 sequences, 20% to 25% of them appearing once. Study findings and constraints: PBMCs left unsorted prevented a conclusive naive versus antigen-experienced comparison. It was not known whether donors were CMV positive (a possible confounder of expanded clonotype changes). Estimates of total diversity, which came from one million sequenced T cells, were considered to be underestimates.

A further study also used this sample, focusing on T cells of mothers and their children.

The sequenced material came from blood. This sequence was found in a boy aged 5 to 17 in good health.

The DNA of the CDR3 is TGTGCCAGCAGTTTGGACCGGGTGGATACGCAGTATTTT. It encodes CASSLDRVDTQYF. The genes are TRBV5-4 and TRBJ2-3, with unresolved D. Germline CDR1 reads SGHNT; CDR2 reads YYREEE (reference sequence). The CDR3 contains 13 residues.